The 16 T cell receptor beta chains listed next were all sequenced from one sample in a study of cytomegalovirus exposure and HLA in healthy donors. With 60 Vbeta and 13 Jbeta primers, the PCR was carried out. Libraries were prepared by immunoSEQ multiplex PCR; TCRdb keeps only in-frame clonotypes and omits some of them. The repertoire has around 230,000 clones, just under 80% of them found once; the top ten carry about 0.47%. Sequencing was carried out using PBMCs. The source of these receptors is a boy aged 5-17 years in good health and CMV-seronegative.

The J gene is TRBJ1-1, the V gene TRBV6-5; D gene uncertain. With 6 bases removed from V and 0 bases from J, the gap between germline ends came to 11 bases. The CDR3 spans 14 residues. CDR1 MNHEY and CDR2 SVGAGI come from the germline V gene. This chain's CDR3 is CASRSLAMNTEAFF. The CDR3, as DNA: TGTGCCAGCAGGTCTCTGGCCATGAACACTGAAGCTTTCTTT.

The table lists this clone with a few counts. The chain links TRBV6-5 to TRBJ1-1; D is uncertain. The CDR3 totals 11 residues. The V and J ends lost 7 bases and 6 bases respectively, with 9 bases between them. Germline CDR1 and CDR2: MNHEY and SVGAGI. The CDR3 is CASTAGSEAFF. Written as DNA, the CDR3 is TGTGCCAGCACCGCGGGGTCTGAAGCTTTCTTT.

The chain carries TRBV10-3 and TRBJ1-5; D is unclear. CDR3 length: 14 amino acids. Germline assignment: CDR1 ENHRY and CDR2 SYGVKD. Trimming removed 0 bases from V and 2 bases from J, with 5 bases in between. The CDR3 DNA reads TGTGCCATCAGTGAGTCGTCTGGCAATCAGCCCCAGCATTTT. It is translated as CAISESSGNQPQHF.

V usage is TRBV10-1 and J usage is TRBJ2-2; 8 nucleotides match TRBD1. CDR1 WNHNN and CDR2 SYGVQD come from the germline V gene (reference sequence). J lost 0 bases, V lost 8 bases, and 2 bases had no gene match. CDR3 length: 14 residues. For the CDR3, the DNA is TGCGCCAGCCGGGACAGGACGAACACCGGGGAGCTGTTTTTT. Translated, it gives CASRDRTNTGELFF.

The table lists this clone with a few counts. The genes are TRBV28 and TRBJ2-7; the match to TRBD1 covers 8 bases. The CDR3 totals 15 residues. Germline loops: CDR1 MDHEN, CDR2 SYDVKM. J was trimmed by 1 base and V by 5 bases; bases with no gene match: 7. The CDR3: CASSTPGTGSYEQYF. CDR3 coding DNA: TGTGCCAGCAGTACCCCCGGGACAGGATCCTACGAGCAGTACTTC.

This chain uses TRBV11-2 with TRBJ2-3; D gene uncertain. The CDR3 consists of 17 residues. Trimming took off 0 bases at V and 3 bases at J, with 16 bases between the two ends. Germline lookup yields CDR1 SGHAT and CDR2 FQNNGV. In nucleotides, the CDR3 is TGTGCCAGCAGCTTAGATCCCCCTCCTAGGTTGACAGATACGCAGTATTTT. The encoded protein is CASSLDPPPRLTDTQYF.

The rearrangement uses TRBV27 and TRBJ2-7; D may be TRBD2 (6 bases). This CDR3 is 13 amino acids long. Germline loops: CDR1 MNHEY, CDR2 SMNVEV (reference sequence). With 5 bases removed from V and 1 base from J, the gap between germline ends came to 9 bases. The CDR3 coding sequence is TGTGCCAGCAGTCCCGGACTATCCTACGAGCAGTACTTC. Translated: CASSPGLSYEQYF.

The chain combines TRBV7-8 with TRBJ1-2, with D possibly being TRBD1 (6 bases). The CDR3 is 14 amino acids. Germline V gene lookup returns CDR1 SGHVS and CDR2 FQNEAQ. V was cut by 2 bases and J by 8 bases, with 15 bases left in between. CDR3 coding DNA: TGTGCCAGCAGCTTAACGCCAGGGGCATGCGGCTACACCTTC. It is translated as CASSLTPGACGYTF.

This clone was counted a few times. The V and J genes are TRBV9 and TRBJ1-2, with 12 bases aligning to TRBD1. The V segment lost 4 bases and the J segment 0 bases; nucleotides outside the gene matches: 10. The CDR3 length is 18 residues. Germline assignment: CDR1 SGDLS and CDR2 YYNGEE. CDR3 residues: CASSPGTGGLGANYGYTF. The CDR3 nucleotides are TGTGCCAGCAGCCCGGGGACAGGGGGCCTCGGAGCTAACTATGGCTACACCTTC.

The chain couples TRBV6-4 to TRBJ2-7; tentatively, D is TRBD1 (7 bases). From germline, CDR1 is MRHNA and CDR2 SNTAGT. Trimming removed 4 bases from V and 3 bases from J, with 10 bases in between. CDR3 length: 13 residues. Written as DNA, the CDR3 is TGTGCCAGCAGTGCCCAGGGGGGCTACGAGCAGTACTTC. It translates to CASSAQGGYEQYF.

The V and J genes are TRBV15 and TRBJ1-1; D remains ambiguous. Germline-derived CDR1 and CDR2 are LNHNV and YYDKDF (reference sequence). Trimming shortened V by 0 bases and J by 0 bases, and 8 bases separated the two germline ends. The CDR3 runs 15 residues. The CDR3 sequence is CATSREFDLNTEAFF. The CDR3 coding sequence is TGTGCCACCAGCAGAGAGTTTGACTTGAACACTGAAGCTTTCTTT.

This clone was observed a handful of times. This same CDR3 is encoded by further DNA sequences in the sample. The chain carries TRBV7-9 and TRBJ1-4; D is perhaps TRBD1 (5 bases). Trimming stripped 5 bases from V and 0 bases from J, with 7 bases between. The CDR3 sequence is 14 residues long. Looked up from germline, CDR1 is SEHNR and CDR2 is FQNEAQ (reference sequence). The DNA of the CDR3 is TGTGCCAGCAGCCCAGGGTCAACTAATGAAAAACTGTTTTTT. Translated, it gives CASSPGSTNEKLFF.

V usage is TRBV30 and J usage is TRBJ2-5; TRBD2 matches at 12 bases. The CDR3 runs to 13 residues. Trimming at V came to 4 bases and at J to 4 bases, leaving 1 base not matched to a gene. Germline loops: CDR1 GTSNPN, CDR2 SVGIG (reference sequence). The CDR3: CAWTSGGGETQYF. The CDR3 DNA reads TGTGCCTGGACTAGCGGGGGGGGAGAGACCCAGTACTTC. Drawing the rest from reference TRBV30 and TRBJ2-5, the complete variable domain is SQTIHQWPATLVQPVGSPLSLECTVEGTSNPNLYWYRQAAGRGLQLLFYSVGIGQISSEVPQNLSASRPQDRQFILSSKKLLLSDSGFYLCAWTSGGGETQYFGPGTRLLVL.

The chain joins TRBV7-2 to TRBJ1-5; D is perhaps TRBD1 (6 bases). This CDR3 is 14 amino acids long. Germline V gene sequence: CDR1 SGHTA, CDR2 FQGNSA. The germline V and J ends were trimmed by 5 bases and 4 bases, with 12 bases remaining between them. CDR3 amino acids: CASSPTGLNQPQHF. Here the CDR3 DNA reads TGTGCCAGCAGCCCTACAGGGTTGAATCAGCCCCAGCATTTT.

V gene TRBV15 combines with J gene TRBJ2-5; 9 nucleotides agree with TRBD1. This CDR3 contains 15 residues. V lost 5 bases and J lost 5; bases outside the gene matches: 9. Germline CDR1 reads LNHNV; CDR2 reads YYDKDF (reference sequence). In nucleotides, the CDR3 is TGTGCCACCAGCGACCGGGACAGGGTATGGGAGACCCAGTACTTC. It specifies CATSDRDRVWETQYF.

This chain uses TRBV7-8 with TRBJ2-5, with 10 positions matching TRBD1. V lost 4 bases to trimming and J lost 5 bases; unmatched junction nucleotides: 4. CDR1 is SGHVS and CDR2 is FQNEAQ in the germline V gene. The CDR3 has 14 residues. This chain's CDR3 is CASSWGTGAETQYF. The CDR3 DNA reads as TGTGCCAGCAGCTGGGGGACAGGGGCGGAGACCCAGTACTTC.